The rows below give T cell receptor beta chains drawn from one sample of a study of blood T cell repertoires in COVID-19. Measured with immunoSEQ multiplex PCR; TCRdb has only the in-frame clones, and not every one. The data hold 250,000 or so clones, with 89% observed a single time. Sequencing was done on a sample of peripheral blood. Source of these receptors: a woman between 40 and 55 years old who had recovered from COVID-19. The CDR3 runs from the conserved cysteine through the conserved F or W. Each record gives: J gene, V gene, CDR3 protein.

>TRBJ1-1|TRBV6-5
CASSYERENTEAFF
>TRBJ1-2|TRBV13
CASSLTGRYYGYTF
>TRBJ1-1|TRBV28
CASTELTQGPYTEAFF
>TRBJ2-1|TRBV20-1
CSARATQEQFF
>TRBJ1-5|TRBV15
CATAPGQGRGQPQHF
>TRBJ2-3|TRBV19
CASSPGLAGNADTQYF
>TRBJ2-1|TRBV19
CASMSGTRRFF
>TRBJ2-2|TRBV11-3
CASTREGSNTGELFF
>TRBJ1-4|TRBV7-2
CASSLGGTENEKLFF
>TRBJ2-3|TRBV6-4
CASSETDDGTDTQYF
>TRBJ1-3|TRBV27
CASSPLTGDGNTIYF
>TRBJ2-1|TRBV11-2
CASSFGEYNEQFF
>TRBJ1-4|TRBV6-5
CASRQGGNEKLFF
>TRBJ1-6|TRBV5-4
CASSMDNGNSPLHF
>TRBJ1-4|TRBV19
CASSASRVGNEKLFF
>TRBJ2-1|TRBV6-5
CASSRGQPGDNEQFF
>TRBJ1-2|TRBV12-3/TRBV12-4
CASSSPTNYGYTF
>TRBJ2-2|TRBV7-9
CASQTSGTNTGELFF
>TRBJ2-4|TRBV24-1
CATSPRGEAKNIQYF
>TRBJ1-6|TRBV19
CASSTWSNSPLHF
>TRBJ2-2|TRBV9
CASSVGRVRTGELFF
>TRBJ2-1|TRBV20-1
CSASWTSGRNEQFF
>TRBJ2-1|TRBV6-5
CASSYSPGVDEQFF
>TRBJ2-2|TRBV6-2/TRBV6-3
CASSLQGELFF
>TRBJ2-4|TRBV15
CATGMGLAGVVAKNIQYF
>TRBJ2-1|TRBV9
CASSYSSGRRSEQFF
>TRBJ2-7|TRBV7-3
CASSLGGGYEQYF
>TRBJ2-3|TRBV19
CASSPPGQGTDTQYF
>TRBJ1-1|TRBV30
CARRQGSLNTEAFF
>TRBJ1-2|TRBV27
CASSLTGTGFYYTF
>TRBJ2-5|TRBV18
CASSLPGTVRETQYF
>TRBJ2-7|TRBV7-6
CASSLARDRVYEQYF
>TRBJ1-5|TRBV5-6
CASSLSPGSNQPQHF
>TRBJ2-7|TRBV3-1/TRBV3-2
CASQRGGGEQYF
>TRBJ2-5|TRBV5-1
CASSLGSGGKETQYF
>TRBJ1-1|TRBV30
CACRTGPSEAFF
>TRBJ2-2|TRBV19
CASKVGTGLTGELFF
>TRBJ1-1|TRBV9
CASSGRSGTGGVEAFF
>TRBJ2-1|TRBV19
CASNPDIIGNEQFF
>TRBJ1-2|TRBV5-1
CASSVEGEGGYTF
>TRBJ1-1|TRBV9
CASSVVGRMNTEAFF
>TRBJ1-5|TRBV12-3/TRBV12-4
CASSLQSNQPQHF
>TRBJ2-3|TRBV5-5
CASSLTGAADTQYF
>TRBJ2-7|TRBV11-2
CASSLGTGAHYEQYF
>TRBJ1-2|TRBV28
CASSLRDYGYTF
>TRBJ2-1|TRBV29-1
CSVELSAEPSYNEQFF
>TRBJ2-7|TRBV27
CASSPGQGKSYEQYF